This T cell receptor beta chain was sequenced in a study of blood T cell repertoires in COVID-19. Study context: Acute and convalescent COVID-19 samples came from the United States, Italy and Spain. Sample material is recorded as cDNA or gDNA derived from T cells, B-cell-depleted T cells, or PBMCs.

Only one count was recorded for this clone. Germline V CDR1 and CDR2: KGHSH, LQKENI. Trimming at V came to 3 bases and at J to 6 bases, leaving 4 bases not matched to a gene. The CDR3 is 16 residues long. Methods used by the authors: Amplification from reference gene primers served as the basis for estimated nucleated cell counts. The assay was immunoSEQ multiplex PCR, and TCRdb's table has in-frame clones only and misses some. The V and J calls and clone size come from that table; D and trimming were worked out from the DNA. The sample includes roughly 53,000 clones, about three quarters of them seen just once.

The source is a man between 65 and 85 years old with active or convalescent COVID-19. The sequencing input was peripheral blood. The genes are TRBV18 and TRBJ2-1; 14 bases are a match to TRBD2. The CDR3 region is CASSPTTSGGANEQFF. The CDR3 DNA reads TGTGCCAGCTCACCGACGACTAGCGGGGGGGCCAATGAGCAGTTCTTC.